The clone carrying this T cell receptor beta chain turned up a few times. The antigen remains unidentified. Investigators prepared the TCR beta libraries by applying iRepertoire HTBI primers and Arm-PCR of CDR3 regions. TCRdb re-analysed the multiplex PCR reads in MiXCR, keeping a single row per CDR3 protein. This sample has 350,000 to 500,000 distinct CDR3 sequences, with around 23% found just once. This sample was taken from a study of regulatory T cells in long-lasting Graves disease. The CDR3 runs 13 residues. The ends were cut back, 2 bases at V and 3 bases at J, with 8 bases in the middle. The germline gives CDR1 SGHNT, CDR2 YYREEE (reference sequence). General observations from the study: It was in persistent disease that TRBV28, TRBJ1-2 and TRBJ2-5 were favored.

As to time point: persistent/refractory GD, antithyroid drugs over 5 years with positive TRAb. Extracted RNA from PBMCs served as the source of the TCR library. The collection involved drawing roughly 10 milliliters of peripheral blood into EDTA tubes. The genes are TRBV5-4 and TRBJ2-5, with D unclear. This specimen was peripheral blood mononuclear cells (PBMCs), taken when the disease was refractory, from a patient treated with antithyroid drugs. The sequence was collected from a female donor with Graves disease. The CDR3, as DNA: TGTGCCAGCAGCTTTGGTGTAAAAGAGACCCAGTACTTC. Translation gives CASSFGVKETQYF. The variable domain in full, with the rest retrieved from reference TRBV5-4 and TRBJ2-5, is ETGVTQSPTHLIKTRGQQVTLRCSSQSGHNTVSWYQQALGQGPQFIFQYYREEENGRGNFPPRFSGLQFPNYSSELNVNALELDDSALYLCASSFGVKETQYFGPGTRLLVL.